This T cell receptor beta chain was obtained from a study of siplizumab effects on memory and regulatory T cells. Study-wide findings and caveats: Unstimulated subset assignment was obtained for only a minor fraction of alloreactive clones. Naive versus memory phenotype went unassigned for roughly 75-95% of proliferating CD4+ or CD8+ clones. Alloreactive sequences traceable to unstimulated CD4+ memory cells declined significantly under siplizumab. With siplizumab, mappable alloreactive CD4+ clones averaged about 70% Treg-derived, versus approximately 29% in controls.

As to this clone: No antigen is known for it.

Data came from immunoSEQ multiplex PCR; TCRdb stores just in-frame clones and leaves some out. The sample has 100,000 or so clones; more than 90% are singletons. The source material was CD4+ T cells sorted from blood. This receptor was obtained from a human donor in good health. Some clones in this sample may be carry-over from other donors' samples.

CDR3: CASSSRQGREYF. CDR3 DNA: TGTGCCAGCAGTTCTAGACAGGGAAGGGAGTACTTC. This chain links TRBV6-5 with TRBJ2-5; TRBD1 matches at 7 bases. Germline V lookup: CDR1 MNHEY, CDR2 SVGAGI. Losses at the gene ends were 4 bases for V and 12 bases for J; bases not matched to a gene: 8. This CDR3 region has 12 residues.